Below are 28 T cell receptor beta chains sequenced from a single sample in a study of blood T cell repertoires in COVID-19. Profiling relied on immunoSEQ multiplex PCR, and the TCRdb table lists in-frame clones only, not all of them. The sample contains tens of thousands of clones, 82% of which appear only once. The sample comprised peripheral blood. The receptors shown here come from a human donor in a cohort sampled during active COVID-19.

The rearrangement joins TRBV5-6 to TRBJ2-7, with D unresolved. Germline CDR1 SGHDT, CDR2 YYEEEE. The CDR3 runs 15 residues. The germline V and J ends were trimmed by 5 bases and 0 bases, with 15 bases remaining between them. The CDR3: CASSIKPSSSYEQYF. The CDR3 DNA follows: TGTGCCAGCAGTATTAAGCCATCGAGCTCCTACGAGCAGTACTTC.

This chain links TRBV2 with TRBJ2-7, with 10 positions matching TRBD1. The CDR3 is 16 residues long. Trimming removed 3 bases from V and 4 bases from J; junction bases left unmatched: 9. Looked up from germline, CDR1 is SNHLY and CDR2 is FYNNEI. The CDR3 bases are TGTGCCAGCAGTGATAGTGGGACAGGGGTCATATACGAGCAGTACTTC. Translated, it gives CASSDSGTGVIYEQYF.

V usage is TRBV19 and J usage is TRBJ2-3; 8 bases match TRBD2. CDR1 LNHDA and CDR2 SQIVND come from the germline V gene (reference sequence). The CDR3 has 14 amino acids. The V gene end was trimmed by 3 bases and the J gene end by 5 bases; junction bases not matched to a gene: 4. The CDR3 DNA follows: TGTGCCAGTAGTATGGGCGGGGGGATAGATACGCAGTATTTT. Translating gives CASSMGGGIDTQYF.

This clone appeared once. V gene TRBV19 combines with J gene TRBJ2-7; TRBD1 is a possible D gene (6 bases). The V gene lost 8 bases and the J gene lost 3 bases, with 17 bases spanning the gap. Germline V CDR1 and CDR2: LNHDA, SQIVND (reference sequence). CDR3 size: 14 residues. The CDR3 spells CASGPGASYYEQYF. CDR3 sequence (DNA): TGTGCCAGTGGGCCAGGGGCCTCTTACTACGAGCAGTACTTC.

The chain uses TRBV5-1 and TRBJ2-7, with 7 bases matching TRBD1. Per germline, CDR1 SGHRS and CDR2 YFSETQ. Unmatched junction bases numbered 4, after V lost 5 bases and J lost 2 bases. The CDR3 runs to 13 residues. The CDR3 protein is CASRQGDAYEQYF. The CDR3 nucleotides read TGCGCCAGCAGGCAGGGGGACGCCTACGAGCAGTACTTC.

The chain has TRBV4-2 and TRBJ1-2; TRBD1 is a possible D gene (6 bases). Trimming shortened V by 1 base and J by 2 bases, and 11 bases separated the two germline ends. From germline, CDR1 is LGHNA and CDR2 YNFKEQ. The length of the CDR3 is 15 residues. The CDR3 bases are TGTGCCAGCAGCCAAGGGTTAACAGGGAACTATGGCTACACCTTC. Protein: CASSQGLTGNYGYTF.

The rearrangement joins TRBV7-8 to TRBJ2-3; D ambiguous. Looked up from germline, CDR1 is SGHVS and CDR2 is FQNEAQ. This CDR3 has 14 amino acids. V was shortened by 5 bases and J by 3 bases, with 12 bases between the two germline ends. The CDR3 spells CASSAAFMTDTQYF. CDR3 nucleotide sequence: TGTGCCAGCAGCGCGGCGTTCATGACAGATACGCAGTATTTT.

This rearrangement joins TRBV30 to TRBJ1-6; D is possibly TRBD1 (5 bases). The V gene lost 4 bases and the J gene lost 8 bases, with 12 bases spanning the gap. Germline V gene lookup returns CDR1 GTSNPN and CDR2 SVGIG (reference sequence). This CDR3 contains 13 residues. The CDR3, as DNA: TGTGCCTGGAATTTGCAGGGTTATTCACCCCTCCACTTT. It specifies CAWNLQGYSPLHF. Supplemented by reference TRBV30 and TRBJ1-6, the full variable domain reads SQTIHQWPATLVQPVGSPLSLECTVEGTSNPNLYWYRQAAGRGLQLLFYSVGIGQISSEVPQNLSASRPQDRQFILSSKKLLLSDSGFYLCAWNLQGYSPLHFGNGTRLTVT.

This chain connects TRBV5-1 to TRBJ1-2; D is uncertain. The CDR3 sequence is 13 residues long. V was trimmed by 1 base and J by 8 bases, leaving 12 bases between them. Germline CDR1 and CDR2: SGHRS and YFSETQ. The CDR3 is CASSLNGNAGYTF. Here the CDR3 DNA reads TGCGCCAGCAGCTTGAACGGGAACGCAGGCTACACCTTC. The whole variable domain, filled in from reference TRBV5-1 and TRBJ1-2, reads KAGVTQTPRYLIKTRGQQVTLSCSPISGHRSVSWYQQTPGQGLQFLFEYFSETQRNKGNFPGRFSGRQFSNSRSEMNVSTLELGDSALYLCASSLNGNAGYTFGSGTRLTVV.

The chain is built from TRBV5-4 and TRBJ2-7; TRBD1 matches at 7 bases. The CDR3 extends over 16 amino acids. V lost 2 bases and J lost 5; bases outside the gene matches: 13. Germline V gene sequence: CDR1 SGHNT, CDR2 YYREEE (reference sequence). The CDR3 bases are TGTGCCAGCAGCTTTATCCCCGACAGGGAAAGAAACGAGCAGTACTTC. It codes for CASSFIPDRERNEQYF.

The rearrangement links TRBV7-9 to TRBJ2-2; 9 bases fit TRBD1. CDR1 SEHNR and CDR2 FQNEAQ come from the germline V gene (reference sequence). The V and J ends lost 6 bases and 6 bases, in that order; junction bases with no gene match: 2. The CDR3 loop spans 13 amino acids. CDR3: CASRGQGPGELFF. In nucleotides, the CDR3 is TGTGCCAGCAGGGGACAGGGCCCCGGGGAGCTGTTTTTT.

This clone has a handful of counts. The chain has TRBV5-1 and TRBJ1-2; TRBD1 agrees at 7 bases. V lost 0 bases, J lost 1 base, and 3 bases stayed unmatched. CDR3 length equals 15 residues. Germline CDR1 and CDR2: SGHRS and YFSETQ. The CDR3 DNA follows: TGCGCCAGCAGCTTGGGGACAGGTGGTAACTATGGCTACACCTTC. This codes for CASSLGTGGNYGYTF.

This clone was recorded only once. This chain connects TRBV27 to TRBJ1-2; TRBD1 is a possible D gene (6 bases). V gave up 6 bases and J gave up 2 bases, with 16 bases separating them. The germline V gene encodes CDR1 MNHEY and CDR2 SMNVEV (reference sequence). This CDR3 spans 15 amino acids. The CDR3 region is CASRVWGGLNYGYTF. In DNA form, the CDR3 reads TGTGCCAGCAGGGTTTGGGGGGGCCTAAACTATGGCTACACCTTC.

The CDR3 region is CASSQYAGAHGYTF. The CDR3, as DNA: TGTGCCAGCAGCCAATACGCCGGAGCCCATGGCTACACCTTC. The chain links TRBV3-1 (or the pseudogene TRBV3-2) to TRBJ1-2; D is undetermined. Trimming pared 2 bases from V and 6 bases from J, leaving 13 bases between. The germline CDR1 and CDR2 sequences are LGHDT and YNNKEL (reference sequence). This CDR3 spans 14 amino acids.

The chain employs TRBV2 and TRBJ2-3; 9 positions match TRBD1. Unmatched junction bases numbered 4, after V lost 5 bases and J lost 4 bases. This CDR3 has 14 amino acids. Germline V gene lookup returns CDR1 SNHLY and CDR2 FYNNEI. In DNA, the CDR3 is TGTGCCAGCAGTTGGGGACAGGGACCAGATACGCAGTATTTT. Translation gives CASSWGQGPDTQYF. The full variable domain, with the rest looked up from reference TRBV2 and TRBJ2-3, is EPEVTQTPSHQVTQMGQEVILRCVPISNHLYFYWYRQILGQKVEFLVSFYNNEISEKSEIFDDQFSVERPDGSNFTLKIRSTKLEDSAMYFCASSWGQGPDTQYFGPGTRLTVL.

In this sample, this clone turned up a few times. V gene TRBV6-5 combines with J gene TRBJ2-7; D is possibly TRBD1 (6 bases). There are 14 residues in the CDR3. The germline V and J ends were trimmed by 6 bases and 2 bases, with 14 bases remaining between them. Germline CDR1 and CDR2: MNHEY and SVGAGI. As DNA, the CDR3 is TGTGCCAGCAGGCCGGGGACACTTACCTACGAGCAGTACTTC. Amino acids: CASRPGTLTYEQYF.

The gene calls are TRBV7-2 and TRBJ2-3; 8 bases line up with TRBD2. Losses at the gene ends were 3 bases for V and 2 bases for J; bases not matched to a gene: 7. The CDR3 has 16 residues. Germline V CDR1 and CDR2: SGHTA, FQGNSA. The CDR3 DNA is TGTGCCAGCAGCTTTCCTAACGGGGGGGTCACAGATACGCAGTATTTT. Its protein is CASSFPNGGVTDTQYF.

V usage is TRBV5-3 and J usage is TRBJ2-7; 8 bases map to TRBD1. TRBV5-3 is reported as an ORF; its role is uncertain. V was clipped by 0 bases and J by 0 bases; unmatched bases: 8. The CDR3 extends over 17 amino acids. The chain's CDR3 is CARSLVVTGACSYEQYF. The CDR3 DNA reads TGTGCCAGAAGCTTGGTAGTGACAGGGGCCTGCTCCTACGAGCAGTACTTC.

The J gene is TRBJ1-1, the V gene TRBV29-1, with 11 bases fitting TRBD1. This CDR3 spans 15 amino acids. The junction had 3 bases not matched to a gene; V was cut back by 0 bases and J by 3 bases. Germline V gene sequence: CDR1 SQVTM, CDR2 ANQGSEA. The CDR3 DNA reads as TGCAGCGTTGAAGATCGGACAGGGGGCTACACTGAAGCTTTCTTT. Translating it yields CSVEDRTGGYTEAFF.

This chain links TRBV7-8 with TRBJ2-5; maybe TRBD1 (6 bases). This CDR3 is 14 amino acids long. Germline CDR1 is SGHVS and CDR2 is FQNEAQ. Trimming removed 5 bases from V and 5 bases from J, with 15 bases in between. CDR3 sequence reads: CASSHAGAVETQYF. The CDR3 DNA is TGTGCCAGCAGCCACGCAGGGGCAGTGGAGACCCAGTACTTC.

V usage is TRBV30 and J usage is TRBJ1-6, with D tentatively TRBD1 (6 bases). From germline, CDR1 is GTSNPN and CDR2 SVGIG (reference sequence). CDR3 size: 13 residues. Trimming stripped 3 bases from V and 5 bases from J, with 8 bases between. The CDR3 here is CAWRDSHNSPLHF. The DNA for the CDR3 is TGTGCCTGGAGGGACAGCCATAATTCACCCCTCCACTTT.

This clone appeared once. V usage is TRBV2 and J usage is TRBJ1-6; D gene ambiguous. The length of the CDR3 is 14 residues. Germline CDR1 is SNHLY and CDR2 is FYNNEI. V was cut by 6 bases and J by 0 bases, with 6 bases left in between. The CDR3 spells CASRADSYNSPLHF. The CDR3 nucleotides read TGTGCCAGCAGGGCCGACTCCTATAATTCACCCCTCCACTTT.

The chain uses TRBV5-5 and TRBJ2-3, with 8 bases that match TRBD2. The CDR3 has 16 residues. The germline V gene has CDR1 SGHKS and CDR2 YYEKEE (reference sequence). Trimming took 1 base from V and 4 from J; bases not matched to a gene: 8. The CDR3 spells CASSLMAGGQSDTQYF. The CDR3 nucleotides are TGTGCCAGCAGCTTGATGGCGGGGGGCCAGTCAGATACGCAGTATTTT.

The chain recombines TRBV24-1 with TRBJ2-5; 10 positions match TRBD1. With 3 bases clipped from V and 5 bases from J, the junction kept 2 bases outside the gene matches. The CDR3 consists of 14 residues. The germline CDR1 and CDR2 sequences are KGHDR and SFDVKD. The CDR3 here is CATSDPGQGETQYF. The DNA for the CDR3 is TGTGCCACCAGTGATCCGGGACAGGGGGAGACCCAGTACTTC.

This clone was picked up a small number of times. The CDR3 DNA follows: TGCGCCAGCAGCACGGGACAGCTCTCCTACGAGCAGTACTTC. This gives the protein CASSTGQLSYEQYF. This chain links TRBV5-1 with TRBJ2-7, with 7 bases that match TRBD1. V lost 4 bases to trimming and J lost 0 bases; unmatched junction nucleotides: 4. The CDR3 is 14 amino acids. Germline V gives CDR1 SGHRS, CDR2 YFSETQ.

This clone has a handful of counts. The V and J genes are TRBV30 and TRBJ2-7; 7 bases map to TRBD1. The CDR3 has 14 residues. The junction had 5 bases not matched to a gene; V was cut back by 0 bases and J by 3 bases. The germline CDR1 and CDR2 sequences are GTSNPN and SVGIG (reference sequence). As DNA, the CDR3 is TGTGCCTGGAGTGTAAAGGGGGCGAGCTACGAGCAGTACTTC. Its translation: CAWSVKGASYEQYF.

The chain couples TRBV27 to TRBJ2-6; 10 positions match TRBD1. Trimming at V came to 10 bases and at J to 4 bases, leaving 7 bases not matched to a gene. CDR3 length equals 15 residues. The germline V gene encodes CDR1 MNHEY and CDR2 SMNVEV (reference sequence). CDR3 in amino acids: CATRQGARGANVLTF. The CDR3 region has the DNA TGTGCCACTAGACAGGGGGCGAGGGGGGCCAACGTCCTGACTTTC.

The chain links TRBV4-1 to TRBJ2-6; a weak D match, TRBD1 (5 bases). Germline lookup yields CDR1 MGHRA and CDR2 YSYEKL. V dropped 2 bases and J dropped 10 bases, with 9 bases sitting between them. The CDR3 spans 13 residues. DNA of the CDR3: TGCGCCAGCAGCCAAAGAGCAGGGAACGTCCTGACTTTC. It translates to CASSQRAGNVLTF.